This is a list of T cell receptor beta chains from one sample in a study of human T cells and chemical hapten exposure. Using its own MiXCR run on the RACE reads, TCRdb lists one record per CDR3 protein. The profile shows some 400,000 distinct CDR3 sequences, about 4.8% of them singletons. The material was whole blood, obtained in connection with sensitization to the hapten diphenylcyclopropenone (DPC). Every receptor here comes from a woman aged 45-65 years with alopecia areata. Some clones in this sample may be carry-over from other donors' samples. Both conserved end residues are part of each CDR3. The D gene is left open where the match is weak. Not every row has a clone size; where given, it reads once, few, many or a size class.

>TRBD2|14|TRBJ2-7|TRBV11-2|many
CASKRREVAYEQYF
TGTGCCAGCAAGCGGCGGGAGGTAGCCTACGAGCAGTACTTC
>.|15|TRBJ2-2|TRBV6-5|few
CASRDGSPNTGELFF
TGTGCCAGCCGGGATGGCAGCCCTAACACCGGGGAGCTGTTTTTT
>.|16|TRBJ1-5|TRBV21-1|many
CASSKGSGYGIQPQHF
TGTGCCAGCAGCAAAGGGTCCGGGTACGGAATTCAGCCCCAGCATTTT
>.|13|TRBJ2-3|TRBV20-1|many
CSARIPSTDTQYF
TGCAGTGCTAGAATCCCTAGCACAGATACGCAGTATTTT
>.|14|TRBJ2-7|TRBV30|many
CAWTEGRFSYEQYF
TGTGCCTGGACCGAAGGGAGGTTCTCCTACGAGCAGTACTTC
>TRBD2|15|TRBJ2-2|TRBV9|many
CASSSGGGNTGELFF
TGTGCCAGCAGCTCGGGCGGGGGGAACACCGGGGAGCTGTTTTTT
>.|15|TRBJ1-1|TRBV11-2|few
CASSLEILLNTEAFF
TGTGCCAGCAGCTTAGAGATCCTATTGAACACTGAAGCTTTCTTT
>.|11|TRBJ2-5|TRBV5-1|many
CASRVKETQYF
TGCGCCAGCAGAGTTAAAGAGACCCAGTACTTC
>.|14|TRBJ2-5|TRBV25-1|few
CASSQLAFQETQYF
TGTGCCAGCAGCCAACTAGCTTTCCAAGAGACCCAGTACTTC
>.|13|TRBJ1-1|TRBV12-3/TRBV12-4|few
CASRDSRGAAAFF
TGTGCCAGCAGGGATTCTCGAGGGGCGGCCGCTTTCTTT
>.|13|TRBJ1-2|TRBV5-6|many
CASSITQTGGYTF
TGTGCCAGCAGCATTACTCAAACCGGTGGCTACACCTTC
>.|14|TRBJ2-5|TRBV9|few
CASSAGTFQETQYF
TGTGCCAGCAGCGCCGGGACCTTTCAAGAGACCCAGTACTTC
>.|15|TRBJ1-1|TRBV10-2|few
CASSEPTGGGTEAFF
TGCGCCAGCAGTGAACCAACCGGGGGCGGCACTGAAGCTTTCTTT
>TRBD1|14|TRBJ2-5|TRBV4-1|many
CASSRRRDSQTQYF
TGCGCCAGCAGCCGCAGAAGGGACAGTCAGACCCAGTACTTC
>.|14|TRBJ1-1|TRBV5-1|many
CASSLEKQQVQAFF
TGCGCCAGCAGCTTGGAGAAACAACAGGTACAAGCTTTCTTT
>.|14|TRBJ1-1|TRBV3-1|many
CASSQDPGDTEAFF
TGTGCCAGCAGCCAAGATCCAGGGGACACTGAAGCTTTCTTT
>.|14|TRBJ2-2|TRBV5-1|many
CASSPIQGSGELFF
TGCGCCAGCAGCCCGATACAGGGCTCCGGGGAGCTGTTTTTT
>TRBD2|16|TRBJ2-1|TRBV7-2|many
CASSPSFAGVGNEQFF
TGTGCCAGCAGCCCGTCTTTTGCGGGAGTTGGGAATGAGCAGTTCTTC
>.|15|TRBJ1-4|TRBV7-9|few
CASSSDGEANEKLFF
TGTGCCAGCAGCTCTGACGGGGAAGCTAATGAAAAACTGTTTTTT
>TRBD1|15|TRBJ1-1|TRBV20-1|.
CSARDGTGLNTEAFF
TGCAGTGCTAGAGATGGGACAGGGCTGAACACTGAAGCTTTCTTT
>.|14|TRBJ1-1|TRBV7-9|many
CASSLEGWGTEAFF
TGTGCCAGCAGCTTAGAGGGATGGGGAACTGAAGCTTTCTTT
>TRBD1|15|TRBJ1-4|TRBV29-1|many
CSVEDWDSGNEKLFF
TGCAGCGTTGAGGACTGGGACAGCGGCAATGAAAAACTGTTTTTT